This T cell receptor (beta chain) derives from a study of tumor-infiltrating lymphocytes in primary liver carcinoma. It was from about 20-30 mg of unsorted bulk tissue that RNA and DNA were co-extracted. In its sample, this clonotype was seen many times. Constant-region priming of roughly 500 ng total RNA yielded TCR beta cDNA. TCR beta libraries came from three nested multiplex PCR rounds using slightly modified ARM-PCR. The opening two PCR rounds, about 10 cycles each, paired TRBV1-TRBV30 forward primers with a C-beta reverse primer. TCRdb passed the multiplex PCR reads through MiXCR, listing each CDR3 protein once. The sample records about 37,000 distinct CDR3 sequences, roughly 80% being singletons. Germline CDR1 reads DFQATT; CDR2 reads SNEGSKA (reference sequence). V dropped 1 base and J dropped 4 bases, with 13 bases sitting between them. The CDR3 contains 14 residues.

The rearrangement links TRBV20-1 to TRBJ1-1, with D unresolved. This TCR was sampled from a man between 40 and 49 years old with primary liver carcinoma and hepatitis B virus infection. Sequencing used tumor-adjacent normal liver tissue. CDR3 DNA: TGCAGTGCTAGAGGAGAGGGAAGAATCACTGAAGCTTTCTTT. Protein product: CSARGEGRITEAFF.